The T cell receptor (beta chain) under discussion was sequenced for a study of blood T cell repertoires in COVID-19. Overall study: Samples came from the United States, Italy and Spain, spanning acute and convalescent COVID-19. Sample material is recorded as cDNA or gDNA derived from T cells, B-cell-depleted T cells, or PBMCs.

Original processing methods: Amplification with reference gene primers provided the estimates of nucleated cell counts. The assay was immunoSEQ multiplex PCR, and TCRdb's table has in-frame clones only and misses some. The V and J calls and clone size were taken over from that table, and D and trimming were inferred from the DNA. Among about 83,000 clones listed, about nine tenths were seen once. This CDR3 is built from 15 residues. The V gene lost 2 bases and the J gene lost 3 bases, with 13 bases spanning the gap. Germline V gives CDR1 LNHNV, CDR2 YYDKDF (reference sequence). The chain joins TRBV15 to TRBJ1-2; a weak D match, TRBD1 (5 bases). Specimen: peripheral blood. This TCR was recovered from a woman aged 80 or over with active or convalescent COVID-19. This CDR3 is CATSRIDRQYYGYTF. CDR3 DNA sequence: TGTGCCACCAGCAGAATTGACCGACAGTACTATGGCTACACCTTC.